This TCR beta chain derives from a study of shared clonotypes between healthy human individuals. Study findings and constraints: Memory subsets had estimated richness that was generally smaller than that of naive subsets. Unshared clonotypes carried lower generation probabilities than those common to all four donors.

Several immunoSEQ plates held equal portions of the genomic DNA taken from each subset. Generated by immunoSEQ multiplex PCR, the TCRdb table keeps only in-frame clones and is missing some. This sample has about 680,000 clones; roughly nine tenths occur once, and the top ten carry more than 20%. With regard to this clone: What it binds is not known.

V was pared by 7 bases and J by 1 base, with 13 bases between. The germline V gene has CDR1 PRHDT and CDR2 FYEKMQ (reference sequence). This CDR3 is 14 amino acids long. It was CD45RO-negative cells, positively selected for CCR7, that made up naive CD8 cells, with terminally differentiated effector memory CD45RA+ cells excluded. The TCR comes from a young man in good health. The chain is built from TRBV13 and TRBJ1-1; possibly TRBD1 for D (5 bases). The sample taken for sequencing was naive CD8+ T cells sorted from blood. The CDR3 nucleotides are TGTGCCAGCACGCAATCCCAGGGGAACACTGAAGCTTTCTTT. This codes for CASTQSQGNTEAFF.